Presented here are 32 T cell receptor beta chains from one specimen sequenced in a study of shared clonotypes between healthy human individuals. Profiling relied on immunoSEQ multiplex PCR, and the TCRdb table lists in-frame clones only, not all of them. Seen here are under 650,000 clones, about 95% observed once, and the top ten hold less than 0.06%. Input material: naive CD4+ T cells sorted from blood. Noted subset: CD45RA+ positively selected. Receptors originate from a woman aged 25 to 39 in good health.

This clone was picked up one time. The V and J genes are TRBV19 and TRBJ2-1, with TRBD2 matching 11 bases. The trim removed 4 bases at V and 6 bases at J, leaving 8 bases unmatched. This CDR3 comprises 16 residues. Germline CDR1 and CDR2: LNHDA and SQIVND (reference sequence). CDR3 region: CASSNPISGRGNEQFF. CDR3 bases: TGTGCCAGTAGTAACCCAATTAGCGGGAGGGGCAATGAGCAGTTCTTC.

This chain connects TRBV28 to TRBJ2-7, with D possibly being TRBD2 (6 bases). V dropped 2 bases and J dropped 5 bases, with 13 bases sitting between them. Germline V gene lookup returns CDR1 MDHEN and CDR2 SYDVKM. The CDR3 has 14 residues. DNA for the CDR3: TGTGCCAGCAGTTTACACGGGAGTTTCAACGAGCAGTACTTC. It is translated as CASSLHGSFNEQYF.

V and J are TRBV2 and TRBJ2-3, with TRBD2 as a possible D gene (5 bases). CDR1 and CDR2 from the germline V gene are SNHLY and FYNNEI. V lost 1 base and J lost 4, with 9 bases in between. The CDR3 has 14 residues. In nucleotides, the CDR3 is TGTGCCAGCAGTGAAGGGTCGGGGTCAGATACGCAGTATTTT. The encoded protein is CASSEGSGSDTQYF.

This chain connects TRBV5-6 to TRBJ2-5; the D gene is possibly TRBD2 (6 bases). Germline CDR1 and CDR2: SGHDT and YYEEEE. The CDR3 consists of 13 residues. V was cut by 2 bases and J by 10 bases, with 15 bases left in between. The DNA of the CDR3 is TGTGCCAGCAGCTTCGGGACTTTGACTCTCCAGTACTTC. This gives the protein CASSFGTLTLQYF.

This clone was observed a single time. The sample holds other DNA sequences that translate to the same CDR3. The CDR3 loop is CASSVSSYEQYF. CDR3 nucleotide sequence: TGTGCCAGCAGTGTTAGCTCCTACGAGCAGTACTTC. The genes are TRBV28 and TRBJ2-7; D remains ambiguous. V shed 5 bases and J shed 0 bases, with 5 bases lying between them. Germline V gene sequence: CDR1 MDHEN, CDR2 SYDVKM. The CDR3 spans 12 residues. The whole variable domain, remainder taken from reference TRBV28 and TRBJ2-7, is DVKVTQSSRYLVKRTGEKVFLECVQDMDHENMFWYRQDPGLGLRLIYFSYDVKMKEKGDIPEGYSVSREKKERFSLILESASTNQTSMYLCASSVSSYEQYFGPGTRLTVT.

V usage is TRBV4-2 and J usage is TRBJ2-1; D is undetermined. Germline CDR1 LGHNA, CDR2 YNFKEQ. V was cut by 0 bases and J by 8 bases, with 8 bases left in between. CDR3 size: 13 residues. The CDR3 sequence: CASSQDQWDEQFF. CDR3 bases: TGTGCCAGCAGCCAAGATCAATGGGATGAGCAGTTCTTC.

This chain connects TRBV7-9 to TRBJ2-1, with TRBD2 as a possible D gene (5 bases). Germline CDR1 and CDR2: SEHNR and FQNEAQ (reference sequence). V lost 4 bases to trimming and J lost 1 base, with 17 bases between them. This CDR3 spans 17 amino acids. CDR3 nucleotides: TGTGCCAGCAGCTCCGGTTTAGGTATAGCGTCCTACAATGAGCAGTTCTTC. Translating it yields CASSSGLGIASYNEQFF.

The CDR3 sequence: CASSLSVGNQPQHF. The CDR3 region has the DNA TGTGCCAGTAGCTTATCCGTTGGGAATCAGCCCCAGCATTTT. This sequence joins TRBV19 and TRBJ1-5; D is uncertain. Germline CDR1 LNHDA, CDR2 SQIVND (reference sequence). The CDR3 has 14 amino acids. Deletions cut 6 bases from V and 4 bases from J, with 13 bases between.

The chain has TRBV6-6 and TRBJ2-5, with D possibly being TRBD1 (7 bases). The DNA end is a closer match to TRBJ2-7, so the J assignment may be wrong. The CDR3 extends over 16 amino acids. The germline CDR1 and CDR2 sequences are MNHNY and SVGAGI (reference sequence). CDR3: CASRRETGFVTHEQYF. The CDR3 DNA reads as TGTGCCAGCAGACGGGAGACAGGGTTTGTCACCCACGAGCAGTACTTC.

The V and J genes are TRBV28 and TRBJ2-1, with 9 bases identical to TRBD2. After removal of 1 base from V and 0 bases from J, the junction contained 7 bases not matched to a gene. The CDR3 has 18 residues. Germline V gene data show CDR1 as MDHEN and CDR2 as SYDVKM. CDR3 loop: CASSLYSSGVHSYNEQFF. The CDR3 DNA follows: TGTGCCAGCAGTTTATACTCTAGCGGGGTTCACTCCTACAATGAGCAGTTCTTC. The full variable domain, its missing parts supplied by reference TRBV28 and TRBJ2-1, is DVKVTQSSRYLVKRTGEKVFLECVQDMDHENMFWYRQDPGLGLRLIYFSYDVKMKEKGDIPEGYSVSREKKERFSLILESASTNQTSMYLCASSLYSSGVHSYNEQFFGPGTRLTVL.

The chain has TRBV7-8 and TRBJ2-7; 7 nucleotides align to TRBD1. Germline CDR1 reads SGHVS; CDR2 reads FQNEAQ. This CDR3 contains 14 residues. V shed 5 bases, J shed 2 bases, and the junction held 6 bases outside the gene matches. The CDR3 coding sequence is TGTGCCAGCAGCCCACGACAGGGTACCTACGAGCAGTACTTC. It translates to CASSPRQGTYEQYF.

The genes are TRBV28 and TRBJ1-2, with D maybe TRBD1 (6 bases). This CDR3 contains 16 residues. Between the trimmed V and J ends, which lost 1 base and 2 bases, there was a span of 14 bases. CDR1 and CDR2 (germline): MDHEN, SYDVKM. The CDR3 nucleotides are TGTGCCAGCAGTTTATACACAGGGCAGCAAAACTATGGCTACACCTTC. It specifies CASSLYTGQQNYGYTF.

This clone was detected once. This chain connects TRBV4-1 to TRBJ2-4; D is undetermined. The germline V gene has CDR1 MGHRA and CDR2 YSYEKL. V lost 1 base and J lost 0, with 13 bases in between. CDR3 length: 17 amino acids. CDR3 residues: CASSQGSPVGAKNIQYF. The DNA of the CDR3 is TGCGCCAGCAGCCAAGGATCCCCCGTCGGAGCCAAAAACATTCAGTACTTC.

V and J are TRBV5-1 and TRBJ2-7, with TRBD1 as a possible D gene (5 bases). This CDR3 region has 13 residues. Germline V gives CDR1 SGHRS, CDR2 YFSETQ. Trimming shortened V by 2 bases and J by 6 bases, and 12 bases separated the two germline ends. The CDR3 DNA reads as TGCGCCAGCAGCTTTGGTCAGGGCGTCGAGCAGTACTTC. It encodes CASSFGQGVEQYF.

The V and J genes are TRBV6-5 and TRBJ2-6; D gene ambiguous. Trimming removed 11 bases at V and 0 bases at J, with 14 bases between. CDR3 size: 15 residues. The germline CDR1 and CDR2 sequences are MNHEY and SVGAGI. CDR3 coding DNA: TGTGCCTGCTCAGGCGGCCTCTCTGGGGCCAACGTCCTGACTTTC. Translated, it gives CACSGGLSGANVLTF.

The CDR3: CASSLGLAGDRTQYF. The CDR3 coding sequence is TGTGCCAGCAGTTTAGGACTAGCGGGAGACCGGACCCAGTACTTC. The chain recombines TRBV6-5 with TRBJ2-5, with 13 bases identical to TRBD2. The germline V gene has CDR1 MNHEY and CDR2 SVGAGI. J gave up 7 bases and V 4 bases, and 6 bases lay outside the gene matches. CDR3 size: 15 residues.

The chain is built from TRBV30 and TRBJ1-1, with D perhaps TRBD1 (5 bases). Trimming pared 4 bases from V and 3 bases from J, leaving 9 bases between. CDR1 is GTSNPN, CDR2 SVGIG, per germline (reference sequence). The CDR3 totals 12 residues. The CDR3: CAWIGTDTEAFF. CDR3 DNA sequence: TGTGCCTGGATAGGGACGGACACTGAAGCTTTCTTT.

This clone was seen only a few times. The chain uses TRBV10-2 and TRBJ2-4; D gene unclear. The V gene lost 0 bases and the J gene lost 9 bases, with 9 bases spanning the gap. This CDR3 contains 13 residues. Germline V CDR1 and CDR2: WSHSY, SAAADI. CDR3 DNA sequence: TGCGCCAGCAGTGAGTCAGACTTCACCATTCAGTACTTC. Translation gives CASSESDFTIQYF.

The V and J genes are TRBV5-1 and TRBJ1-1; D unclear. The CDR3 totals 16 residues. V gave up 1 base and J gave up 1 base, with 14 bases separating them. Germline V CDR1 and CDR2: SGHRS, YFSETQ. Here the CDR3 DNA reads TGCGCCAGCAGCTTGACCCCGGGCAGCGCGAACACTGAAGCTTTCTTT. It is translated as CASSLTPGSANTEAFF.

In DNA form, the CDR3 reads TGTGCCAGCTCACCGAGGCAGGAAAATGAAAAACTGTTTTTT. Translated, it gives CASSPRQENEKLFF. The chain couples TRBV18 to TRBJ1-4; D uncertain. Germline loops: CDR1 KGHSH, CDR2 LQKENI. Deletions cut 3 bases from V and 5 bases from J, with 10 bases between. The CDR3 consists of 14 residues. Looking up the rest from reference TRBV18 and TRBJ1-4 gives the full variable domain: NAGVMQNPRHLVRRRGQEARLRCSPMKGHSHVYWYRQLPEEGLKFMVYLQKENIIDESGMPKERFSAEFPKEGPSILRIQQVVRGDSAAYFCASSPRQENEKLFFGSGTQLSVL.

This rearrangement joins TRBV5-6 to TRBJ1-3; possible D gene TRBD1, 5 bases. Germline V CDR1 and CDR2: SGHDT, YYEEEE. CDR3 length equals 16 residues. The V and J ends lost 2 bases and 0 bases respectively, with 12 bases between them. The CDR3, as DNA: TGTGCCAGCAGCTTTTACAGACAGAGCTCTGGAAACACCATATATTTT. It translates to CASSFYRQSSGNTIYF. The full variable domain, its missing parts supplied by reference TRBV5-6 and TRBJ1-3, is DAGVTQSPTHLIKTRGQQVTLRCSPKSGHDTVSWYQQALGQGPQFIFQYYEEEERQRGNFPDRFSGHQFPNYSSELNVNALLLGDSALYLCASSFYRQSSGNTIYFGEGSWLTVV.

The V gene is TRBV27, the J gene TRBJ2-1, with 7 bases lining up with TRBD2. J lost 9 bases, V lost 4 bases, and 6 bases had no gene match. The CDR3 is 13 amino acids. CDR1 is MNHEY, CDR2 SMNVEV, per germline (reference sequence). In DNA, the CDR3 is TGTGCCAGCAGTTCGACTAGCTTGGCTGAGCAGTTCTTC. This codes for CASSSTSLAEQFF.

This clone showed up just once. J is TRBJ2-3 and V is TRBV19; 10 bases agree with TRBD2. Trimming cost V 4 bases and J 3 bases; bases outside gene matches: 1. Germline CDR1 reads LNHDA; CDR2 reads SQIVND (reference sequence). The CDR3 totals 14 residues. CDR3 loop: CASSTGLATDTQYF. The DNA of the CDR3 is TGTGCCAGTAGTACGGGACTAGCGACAGATACGCAGTATTTT. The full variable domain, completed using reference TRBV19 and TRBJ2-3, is DGGITQSPKYLFRKEGQNVTLSCEQNLNHDAMYWYRQDPGQGLRLIYYSQIVNDFQKGDIAEGYSVSREKKESFPLTVTSAQKNPTAFYLCASSTGLATDTQYFGPGTRLTVL.

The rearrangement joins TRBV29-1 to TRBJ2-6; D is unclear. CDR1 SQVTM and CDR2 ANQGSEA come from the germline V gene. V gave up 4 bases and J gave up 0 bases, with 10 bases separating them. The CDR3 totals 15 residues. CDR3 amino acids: CSVGQRSSGANVLTF. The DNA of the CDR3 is TGCAGCGTTGGGCAGAGAAGCTCTGGGGCCAACGTCCTGACTTTC.

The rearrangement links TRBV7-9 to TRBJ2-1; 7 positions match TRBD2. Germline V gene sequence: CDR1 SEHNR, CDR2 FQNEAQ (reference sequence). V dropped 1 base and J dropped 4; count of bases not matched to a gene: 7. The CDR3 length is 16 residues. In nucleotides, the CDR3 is TGTGCCAGCAGCTTAGGAGGGGCTAGCGGATACAATGAGCAGTTCTTC. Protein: CASSLGGASGYNEQFF.

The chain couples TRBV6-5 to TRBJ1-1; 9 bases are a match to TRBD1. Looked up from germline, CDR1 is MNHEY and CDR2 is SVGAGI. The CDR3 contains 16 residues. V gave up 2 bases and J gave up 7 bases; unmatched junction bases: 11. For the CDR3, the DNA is TGTGCCAGCAGTTACCAATCGACAGGGGGGAGGGGTGAAGCTTTCTTT. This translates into CASSYQSTGGRGEAFF.

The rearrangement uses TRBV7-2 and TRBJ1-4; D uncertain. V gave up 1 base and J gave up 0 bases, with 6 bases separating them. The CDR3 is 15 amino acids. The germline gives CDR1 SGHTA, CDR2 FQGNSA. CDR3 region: CASSLDGPTNEKLFF. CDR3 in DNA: TGTGCCAGCAGCTTAGACGGGCCAACTAATGAAAAACTGTTTTTT. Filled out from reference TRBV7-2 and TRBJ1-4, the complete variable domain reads GAGVSQSPSNKVTEKGKDVELRCDPISGHTALYWYRQSLGQGLEFLIYFQGNSAPDKSGLPSDRFSAERTGGSVSTLTIQRTQQEDSAVYLCASSLDGPTNEKLFFGSGTQLSVL.

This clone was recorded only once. CDR3 nucleotide sequence: TGTGCCAGCAGTGAAGACAGGAGGGGCTATACGCAGTATTTT. It specifies CASSEDRRGYTQYF. The V and J genes are TRBV6-1 and TRBJ2-3; TRBD2 is a possible D gene (6 bases). CDR3 size: 14 residues. Germline CDR1 and CDR2: MNHNS and SASEGT. V was trimmed by 1 base and J by 7 bases, leaving 12 bases between them.

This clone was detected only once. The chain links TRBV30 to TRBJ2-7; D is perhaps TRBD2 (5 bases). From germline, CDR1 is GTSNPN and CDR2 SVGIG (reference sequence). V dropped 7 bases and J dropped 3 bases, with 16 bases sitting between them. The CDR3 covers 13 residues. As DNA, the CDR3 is TGTGCCTCCCGGACTGGAGCTTACTACGAGCAGTACTTC. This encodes CASRTGAYYEQYF.

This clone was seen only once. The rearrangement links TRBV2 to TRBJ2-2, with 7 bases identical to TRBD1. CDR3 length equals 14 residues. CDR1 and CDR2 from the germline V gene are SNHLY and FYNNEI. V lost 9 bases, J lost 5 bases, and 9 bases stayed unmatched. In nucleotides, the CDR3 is TGTGCCAGTAGGGGGCAGATAGAAACCGGGGAGCTGTTTTTT. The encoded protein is CASRGQIETGELFF.

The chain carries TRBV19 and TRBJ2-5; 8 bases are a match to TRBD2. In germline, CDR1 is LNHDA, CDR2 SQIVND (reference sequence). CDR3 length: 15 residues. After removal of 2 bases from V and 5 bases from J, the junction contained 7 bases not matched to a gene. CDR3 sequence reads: CASSIQAGEWETQYF. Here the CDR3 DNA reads TGTGCCAGTAGTATACAAGCGGGAGAGTGGGAGACCCAGTACTTC.

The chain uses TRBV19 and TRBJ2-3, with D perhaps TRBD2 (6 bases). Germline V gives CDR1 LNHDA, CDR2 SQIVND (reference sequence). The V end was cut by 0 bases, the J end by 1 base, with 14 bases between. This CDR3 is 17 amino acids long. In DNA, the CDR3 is TGTGCCAGTAGTATAGACCTAGCAGGAGGGGGCACAGATACGCAGTATTTT. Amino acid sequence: CASSIDLAGGGTDTQYF.